This T cell receptor beta chain was captured in a study of T cells expressing NK-cell markers. The CDR3 runs 13 residues. Germline lookup yields CDR1 SEHNR and CDR2 FQNEAQ (reference sequence). TCRdb reworked the 5' RACE reads into one entry per CDR3 protein, no DNA. The sample's table shows about 450,000 distinct CDR3 sequences. The TCR comes from a woman between 18 and 70 years old in good health. The V call is TRBV7-9, the J call TRBJ1-4. Sequenced material: blood T cells: a sorted CD56 or NKG2C T cell subset, CD4+ or CD8+ T cells, or bulk PBMC T cells (not recorded which). The CDR3 is CASSPRGSEKLFF.